This T cell receptor beta chain was captured in a study of blood T cell repertoires in COVID-19. Generated by immunoSEQ multiplex PCR, the TCRdb table keeps only in-frame clones and is missing some. The table shows roughly 280,000 clones, with around nine tenths occurring only once. The CDR3 consists of 16 residues. Per the germline V gene, CDR1 is SGHVS and CDR2 is FNYEAQ. V shed 5 bases and J 3 bases; nucleotides not matched to a gene: 8. In this sample, this clone turned up many times. Sequencing input: peripheral blood. The source is a woman under 40 with COVID-19, enrolled during active disease. This rearrangement joins TRBV7-6 to TRBJ2-2; 8 bases map to TRBD1. CDR3: CASSPGTGQDTGELFF. The CDR3 DNA follows: TGTGCCAGCAGCCCAGGGACAGGACAAGACACCGGGGAGCTGTTTTTT.